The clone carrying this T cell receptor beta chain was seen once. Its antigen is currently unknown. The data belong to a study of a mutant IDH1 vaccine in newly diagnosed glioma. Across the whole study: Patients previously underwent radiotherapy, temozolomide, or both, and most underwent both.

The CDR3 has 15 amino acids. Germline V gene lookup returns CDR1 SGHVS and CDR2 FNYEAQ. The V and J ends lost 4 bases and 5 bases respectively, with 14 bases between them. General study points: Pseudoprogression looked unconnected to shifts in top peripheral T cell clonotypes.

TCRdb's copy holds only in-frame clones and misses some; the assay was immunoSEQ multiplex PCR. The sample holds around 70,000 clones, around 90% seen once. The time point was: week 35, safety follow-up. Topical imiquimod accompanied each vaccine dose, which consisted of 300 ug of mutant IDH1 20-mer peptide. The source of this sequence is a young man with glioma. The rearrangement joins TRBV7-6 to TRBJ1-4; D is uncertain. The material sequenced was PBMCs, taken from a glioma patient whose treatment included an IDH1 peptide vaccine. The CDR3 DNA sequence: TGTGCCAGCAGCTCGACCCGACTCGCAAATGAAAAACTGTTTTTT. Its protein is CASSSTRLANEKLFF. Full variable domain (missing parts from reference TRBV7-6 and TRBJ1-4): GAGVSQSPRYKVTKRGQDVALRCDPISGHVSLYWYRQALGQGPEFLTYFNYEAQQDKSGLPNDRFSAERPEGSISTLTIQRTEQRDSAMYRCASSSTRLANEKLFFGSGTQLSVL.